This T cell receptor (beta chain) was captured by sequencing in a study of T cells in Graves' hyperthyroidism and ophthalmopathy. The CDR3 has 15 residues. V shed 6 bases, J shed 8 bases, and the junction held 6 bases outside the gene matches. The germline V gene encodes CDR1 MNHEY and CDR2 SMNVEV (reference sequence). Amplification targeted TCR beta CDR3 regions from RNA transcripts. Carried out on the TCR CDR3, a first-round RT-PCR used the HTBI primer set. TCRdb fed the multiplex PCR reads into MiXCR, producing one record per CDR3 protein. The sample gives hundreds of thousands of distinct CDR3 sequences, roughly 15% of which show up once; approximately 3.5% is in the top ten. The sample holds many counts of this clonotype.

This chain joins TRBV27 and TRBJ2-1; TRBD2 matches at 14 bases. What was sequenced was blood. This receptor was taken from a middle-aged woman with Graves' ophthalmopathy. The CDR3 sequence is CASSLTSGGVYEQFF. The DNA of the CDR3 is TGTGCCAGCAGCTTGACTAGCGGGGGGGTCTATGAGCAGTTCTTC.